Reported below is one TCR beta chain. What it binds is not known. V dropped 1 base and J dropped 2; count of bases not matched to a gene: 7. Germline lookup yields CDR1 SGHKS and CDR2 YYEKEE (reference sequence). This CDR3 has 16 amino acids. Only in-frame clones appear in the TCRdb table, and some are missing; sequencing was by immunoSEQ multiplex PCR. The sample has 70,000 or so clones, 73% seen once. This entry comes from a study of vaccination effects on CD4 cells after COVID-19. Study at large: After expansion with viral peptide pools in the ViraFEST assay, antigen-specific CD4+ T cells were sequenced. Whole-study results and caveats: Clones from infection and from vaccination both contracted markedly late after vaccination.

Culture proceeded for under twelve days, and CD4+ T cells were then isolated. Participants each got two BNT162b2 or mRNA-1273 vaccine doses. Researchers swapped half the medium for IL-2 medium on both days 3 and 7. Sequences were derived from CD4+ T cells from PBMCs cultured without peptide, sampled after COVID-19 vaccination. The receptor was isolated from a human donor who received a COVID-19 vaccine. The chain recombines TRBV5-5 with TRBJ1-1; 8 bases map to TRBD1. Here the CDR3 DNA reads TGTGCCAGCAGCTTGTTACAGGGGGGTGGAAACACTGAAGCTTTCTTT. It yields the protein CASSLLQGGGNTEAFF.